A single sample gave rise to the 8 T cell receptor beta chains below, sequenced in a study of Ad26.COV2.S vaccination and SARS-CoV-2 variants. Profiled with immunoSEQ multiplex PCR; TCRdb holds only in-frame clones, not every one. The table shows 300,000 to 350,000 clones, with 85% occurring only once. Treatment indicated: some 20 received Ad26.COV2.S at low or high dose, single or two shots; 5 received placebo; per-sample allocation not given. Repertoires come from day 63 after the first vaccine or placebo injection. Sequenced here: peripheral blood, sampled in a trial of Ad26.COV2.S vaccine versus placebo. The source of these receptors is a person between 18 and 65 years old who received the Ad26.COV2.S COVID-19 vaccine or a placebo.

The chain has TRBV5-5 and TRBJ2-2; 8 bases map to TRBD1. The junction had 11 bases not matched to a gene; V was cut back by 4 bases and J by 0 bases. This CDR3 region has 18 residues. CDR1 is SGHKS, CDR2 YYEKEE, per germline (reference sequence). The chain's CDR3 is CASSILTGVLSNTGELFF. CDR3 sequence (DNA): TGTGCCAGCAGCATACTGACAGGGGTCCTTTCGAACACCGGGGAGCTGTTTTTT.

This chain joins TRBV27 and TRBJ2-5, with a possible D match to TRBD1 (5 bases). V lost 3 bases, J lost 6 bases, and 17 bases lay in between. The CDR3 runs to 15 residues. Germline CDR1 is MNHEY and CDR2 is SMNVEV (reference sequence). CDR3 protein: CASSFDHRQGKTQYF. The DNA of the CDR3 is TGTGCCAGCAGTTTCGATCATCGTCAGGGAAAGACCCAGTACTTC.

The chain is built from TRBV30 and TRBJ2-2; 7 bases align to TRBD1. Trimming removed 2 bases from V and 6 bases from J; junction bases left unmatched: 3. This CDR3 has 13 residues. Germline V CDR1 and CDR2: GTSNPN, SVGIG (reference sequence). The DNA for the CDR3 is TGTGCCTGGAGTTTGCAGGGGGCCGGGGAGCTGTTTTTT. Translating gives CAWSLQGAGELFF.

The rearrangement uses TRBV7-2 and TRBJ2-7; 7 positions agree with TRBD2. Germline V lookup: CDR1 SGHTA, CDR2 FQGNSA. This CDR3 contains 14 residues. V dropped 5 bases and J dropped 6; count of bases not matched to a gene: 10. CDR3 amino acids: CASSAAGTMVEQYF. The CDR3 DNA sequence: TGTGCCAGCAGCGCGGCCGGGACTATGGTCGAGCAGTACTTC.

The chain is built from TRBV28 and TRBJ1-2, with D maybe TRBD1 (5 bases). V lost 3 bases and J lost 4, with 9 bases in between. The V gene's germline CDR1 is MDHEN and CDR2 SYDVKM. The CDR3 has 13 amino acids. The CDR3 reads CASSFGGGYGYTF. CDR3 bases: TGTGCCAGCAGTTTCGGGGGGGGCTATGGCTACACCTTC.

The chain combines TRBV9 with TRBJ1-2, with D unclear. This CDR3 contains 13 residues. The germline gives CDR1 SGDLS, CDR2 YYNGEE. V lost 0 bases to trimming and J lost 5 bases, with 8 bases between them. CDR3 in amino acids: CASSVGALYGYTF. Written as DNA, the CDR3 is TGTGCCAGCAGCGTAGGGGCCTTATATGGCTACACCTTC.

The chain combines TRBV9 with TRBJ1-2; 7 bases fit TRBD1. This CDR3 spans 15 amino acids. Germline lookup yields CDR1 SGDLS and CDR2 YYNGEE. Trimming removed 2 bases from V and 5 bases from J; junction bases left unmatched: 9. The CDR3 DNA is TGTGCCAGCAGCGTGTTCCAGGACAGGTCTTATGGCTACACCTTC. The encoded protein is CASSVFQDRSYGYTF.

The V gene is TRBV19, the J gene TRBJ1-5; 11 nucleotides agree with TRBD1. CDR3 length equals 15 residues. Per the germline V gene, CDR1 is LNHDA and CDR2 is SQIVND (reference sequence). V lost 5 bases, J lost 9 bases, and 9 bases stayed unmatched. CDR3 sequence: CASSFGQGAGWPQHF. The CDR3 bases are TGTGCCAGTAGTTTTGGACAGGGGGCAGGATGGCCCCAGCATTTT.